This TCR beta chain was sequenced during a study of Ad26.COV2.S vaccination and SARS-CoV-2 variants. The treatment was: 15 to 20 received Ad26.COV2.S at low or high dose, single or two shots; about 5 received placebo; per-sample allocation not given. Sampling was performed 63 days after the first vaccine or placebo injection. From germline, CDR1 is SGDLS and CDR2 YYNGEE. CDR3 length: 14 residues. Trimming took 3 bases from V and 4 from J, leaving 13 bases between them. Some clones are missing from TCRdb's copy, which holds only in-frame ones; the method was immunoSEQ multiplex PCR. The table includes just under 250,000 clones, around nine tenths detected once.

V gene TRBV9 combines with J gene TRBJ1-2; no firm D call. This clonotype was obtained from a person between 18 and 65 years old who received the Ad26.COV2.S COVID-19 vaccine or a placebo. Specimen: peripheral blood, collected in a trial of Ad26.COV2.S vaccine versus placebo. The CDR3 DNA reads TGTGCCAGCAGCGCCGGCAGCGGTGTCTATGGCTACACCTTC. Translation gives CASSAGSGVYGYTF.